Listed below are T cell receptor beta chains from one sample, sequenced in a study of beta chain features in type 1 diabetes. Using immunoSEQ multiplex PCR, the repertoire was profiled, and TCRdb retains in-frame clones only, with some absent. The repertoire has more than 250,000 clones, roughly 20% of them found once; the top ten carry less than 0.035%. Sample: naive CD4+ T cells from blood. These receptors all stem from a woman in her thirties or forties with type 1 diabetes. Each CDR3 is given with its conserved first and last residue.

cdr3_aa	j_call	v_call
CASSVGISGSDTQYF	TRBJ2-3	TRBV9
CASSFRDSRGNIQYF	TRBJ2-4	TRBV5-6
CASSISSGSKYEQYF	TRBJ2-7	TRBV6-6
CASVKRPTDNTGELFF	TRBJ2-2	TRBV27
CSVIGLAGGSYNEQFF	TRBJ2-1	TRBV29-1
CASSPREQGLAGNEQFF	TRBJ2-1	TRBV18
CATSRDLVGGEYF	TRBJ2-7	TRBV15
CASSPSLEQPQHF	TRBJ1-5	TRBV18
CASSQELIVGLAGAYEQFF	TRBJ2-1	TRBV4-3
CASSLRGGVYTQYF	TRBJ2-3	TRBV27